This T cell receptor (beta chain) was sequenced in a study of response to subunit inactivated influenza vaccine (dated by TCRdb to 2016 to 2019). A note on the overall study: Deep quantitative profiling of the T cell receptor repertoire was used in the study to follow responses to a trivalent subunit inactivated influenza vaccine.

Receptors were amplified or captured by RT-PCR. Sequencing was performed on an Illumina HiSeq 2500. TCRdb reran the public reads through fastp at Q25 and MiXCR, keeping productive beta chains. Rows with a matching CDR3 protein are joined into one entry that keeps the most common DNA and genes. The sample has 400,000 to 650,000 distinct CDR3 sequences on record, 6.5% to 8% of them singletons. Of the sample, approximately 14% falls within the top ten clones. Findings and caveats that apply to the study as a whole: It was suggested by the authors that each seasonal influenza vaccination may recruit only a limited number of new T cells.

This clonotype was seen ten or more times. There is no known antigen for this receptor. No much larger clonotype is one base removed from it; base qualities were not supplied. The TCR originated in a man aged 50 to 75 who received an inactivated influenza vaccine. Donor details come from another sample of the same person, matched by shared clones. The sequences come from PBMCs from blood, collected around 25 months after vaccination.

Here the CDR3 is given as CASKQGTGNEQFF. The DNA is as follows: TGTGCCAGCAAACAGGGGACAGGCAATGAGCAGTTCTTC. The chain employs TRBV12-3 or TRBV12-4 and TRBJ2-1; 8 middle bases align to TRBD1. The CDR3 holds 13 amino acids from the cysteine to the phenylalanine. The entry retains the CDR3 DNA only, 39 bases that are in frame from base 1. V trim: 7 bases; J trim: 6 bases; unmatched bases: 5.